The present entry profiles one T cell receptor beta chain with its context. Its specificity is not known. The germline V gene encodes CDR1 LNHDA and CDR2 SQIVND (reference sequence). The length of the CDR3 is 15 residues. V gave up 3 bases and J gave up 0 bases, with 10 bases separating them. This sample is drawn from a study of CD8+ T cells in alopecia areata. As for the study in general: Tofacitinib was taken orally by treated patients, and the dose was 5 to 10 mg twice daily. Study-wide results and caveats: Especially in alopecia totalis/universalis, lesional scalp showed greater clonality than normal scalp did.

The sequencing template was cDNA reverse transcribed from extracted RNA. Sequencing used immunoSEQ multiplex PCR; TCRdb keeps in-frame clones, though not all of them. The sample holds about 160,000 clones, about 89% seen once. The V call is TRBV19, the J call TRBJ2-3; D may be TRBD2 (5 bases). The clonotype originates from a human donor with alopecia areata. Sequencing used CD8+ T cells sorted from blood, obtained at week 0. The DNA of the CDR3 is TGTGCCAGTAGTATCTCAGGACTGAGCACAGATACGCAGTATTTT. It translates to CASSISGLSTDTQYF.